What follows are 31 T cell receptor beta chains derived from one specimen sequenced in a study of T-cell reconstitution after alpha-beta-depleted transplantation in children (dated by TCRdb to about 2016). The library was produced with PCR. The instrument was an Illumina HiSeq 2500. To normalize quantification of the TCRbeta repertoire, the TCR libraries were built with molecular barcoding that relied on unique molecular identifiers. In-frame beta chains were kept once TCRdb had trimmed the public reads at Q25 with fastp and called clones with MiXCR. Each entry merges the rows of one CDR3 protein and shows their most common DNA and genes. In this sample the table shows 200,000 to 250,000 distinct CDR3 sequences, 9.5% to 15% of which occur a single time. The ten largest make up about 2.4% of the sample. The sequencing used PBMCs from the stem cell graft donor, collected from the stem cell graft. The receptor set was obtained from a human donor who donated a stem cell graft to a child with acute lymphoblastic leukemia.

This clonotype was recorded many times. The J gene is TRBJ1-5, the V gene TRBV28; tentative D call: TRBD1 (5 bases). V gave up 3 bases and J gave up 6 bases, with 6 bases separating them. From germline, CDR1 is MDHEN and CDR2 SYDVKM. The CDR3 is 12 residues long. This chain's CDR3 is CASSFGAQPQHF. The CDR3 nucleotides are TGTGCCAGCAGTTTCGGGGCTCAGCCCCAGCATTTT.

The chain is built from TRBV30 and TRBJ2-2; TRBD2 is a possible D gene (7 bases). From germline, CDR1 is GTSNPN and CDR2 SVGIG (reference sequence). Between the trimmed V and J ends, which lost 4 bases and 4 bases, there was a span of 13 bases. CDR3 length equals 14 residues. CDR3: CAWNGGPITGELFF. In nucleotides, the CDR3 is TGTGCCTGGAACGGGGGGCCTATCACCGGGGAGCTGTTTTTT.

This clonotype has ten or more counts. The conserved closing phenylalanine or tryptophan is absent in this CDR3, likely reflecting a read error. It is unclear where the CDR3 begins or ends on the DNA, so no DNA is shown, and the CDR3 is as TCRdb lists it. This chain links TRBV29-1 with TRBJ1-2; the table calls TRBD1, which could not be checked here. Including both end residues, the CDR3 is 12 amino acids long. The V gene's germline CDR1 is SQVTM and CDR2 ANQGSEA. The CDR3 loop reads CSVESWTGEPVL.

In the case of this clonotype: A much larger clone differs by one base, so this may be a read error. The chain carries TRBV29-1 and TRBJ2-2; TRBD1 agrees at 9 bases. This CDR3 has 13 residues. The V segment lost 7 bases and the J segment 6 bases; nucleotides outside the gene matches: 6. Germline assignment: CDR1 SQVTM and CDR2 ANQGSEA. This CDR3 is CSADGQGSGELFF. DNA for the CDR3: TGCAGCGCTGACGGACAGGGGTCCGGGGAGCTGTTTTTT.

This clonotype was observed at least ten times. The rearrangement joins TRBV5-1 to TRBJ1-6, with D possibly matching TRBD1 (5 bases). Trimming took 0 bases from V and 4 from J, leaving 11 bases between them. This CDR3 comprises 16 residues. Germline CDR1 is SGHRS and CDR2 is YFSETQ. In DNA, the CDR3 is TGCGCCAGCAGCTTGGCCGGGGCGTTTTATAATTCACCCCTCCACTTT. Translated: CASSLAGAFYNSPLHF.

This clonotype has a count of ten or more. This chain links TRBV12-3 or TRBV12-4 with TRBJ1-5; TRBD1 matches at 7 bases. There are 14 residues in the CDR3. Trimming removed 6 bases from V and 2 bases from J; junction bases left unmatched: 4. Written as DNA, the CDR3 is TGTGCCAGCAGCACCGGGACAGGCAATCAGCCCCAGCATTTT. Residues: CASSTGTGNQPQHF.

This clonotype has ten or more counts. The rearrangement joins TRBV3-1 to TRBJ2-6; the D gene is possibly TRBD1 (5 bases). CDR3 length equals 17 residues. CDR1 LGHDT and CDR2 YNNKEL come from the germline V gene (reference sequence). The V end was cut by 6 bases, the J end by 2 bases, with 17 bases between. This chain's CDR3 is CASSPTEGVAGANVLTF. The CDR3 DNA reads as TGTGCCAGCAGTCCCACGGAAGGGGTAGCTGGGGCCAACGTCCTGACTTTC.

This chain connects TRBV7-2 to TRBJ2-4; D assignment may be TRBD1 or TRBD2 (6 bases each). The CDR3 is 13 amino acids. Deletions cut 1 base from V and 6 bases from J, with 7 bases between. CDR1 is SGHTA and CDR2 is FQGNSA in the germline V gene. The CDR3 DNA reads as TGTGCCAGCAGCTTAGAGGGGGGAAACATTCAGTACTTC. Translation: CASSLEGGNIQYF. The whole variable domain, filled in from reference TRBV7-2 and TRBJ2-4, reads GAGVSQSPSNKVTEKGKDVELRCDPISGHTALYWYRQSLGQGLEFLIYFQGNSAPDKSGLPSDRFSAERTGGSVSTLTIQRTQQEDSAVYLCASSLEGGNIQYFGAGTRLSVL.

This clonotype was seen many times. The chain employs TRBV4-3 and TRBJ1-5, with TRBD1 identical over 7 bases. CDR1 LGHNA and CDR2 YSLEER come from the germline V gene. With 2 bases clipped from V and 7 bases from J, the junction kept 5 bases outside the gene matches. This CDR3 spans 14 amino acids. CDR3 in DNA: TGCGCCAGCAGCCAAAAATACAGGGGCCAGCCCCAGCATTTT. It yields the protein CASSQKYRGQPQHF.

This clonotype was counted ten times or more. The chain recombines TRBV7-9 with TRBJ2-3, with D tentatively TRBD2 (6 bases). The CDR3 has 15 residues. CDR1 SEHNR and CDR2 FQNEAQ come from the germline V gene (reference sequence). Trimming cost V 5 bases and J 4 bases, with 16 bases left between them. CDR3 protein: CASSLNGGAADTQYF. In DNA, the CDR3 is TGTGCCAGCAGCCTCAACGGGGGTGCGGCAGATACGCAGTATTTT. Full variable domain (outside the CDR3, taken from reference TRBV7-9 and TRBJ2-3): DTGVSQNPRHKITKRGQNVTFRCDPISEHNRLYWYRQTLGQGPEFLTYFQNEAQLEKSRLLSDRFSAERPKGSFSTLEIQRTEQGDSAMYLCASSLNGGAADTQYFGPGTRLTVL.

The chain is built from TRBV6-1 and TRBJ1-2; 10 bases map to TRBD1. The CDR3 has 14 amino acids. The V gene's germline CDR1 is MNHNS and CDR2 SASEGT. The trim removed 2 bases at V and 6 bases at J, leaving 3 bases unmatched. CDR3 in amino acids: CASSERQGADGYTF. The CDR3 DNA sequence: TGTGCCAGCAGTGAACGACAGGGGGCTGATGGCTACACCTTC.

This clonotype came up many times. This chain connects TRBV29-1 to TRBJ1-1, with D perhaps matching TRBD1 (5 bases). The V and J ends lost 7 bases and 7 bases respectively, with 19 bases between them. The CDR3 runs to 13 residues. Germline V gene lookup returns CDR1 SQVTM and CDR2 ANQGSEA. This chain's CDR3 is CSGTRPGMVEAFF. The CDR3 DNA is TGCAGCGGGACGAGGCCAGGGATGGTTGAAGCTTTCTTT.

This clonotype was seen many times. The chain uses TRBV5-1 and TRBJ2-7, with D unclear. Trimming shortened V by 7 bases and J by 1 base, and 9 bases separated the two germline ends. This CDR3 is built from 12 residues. CDR1 SGHRS and CDR2 YFSETQ come from the germline V gene. The CDR3 sequence: CASRGTSYEQYF. For the CDR3, the DNA is TGCGCCAGCCGCGGAACTTCCTACGAGCAGTACTTC.

This clonotype was found many times. CDR3 amino acids: CASSPTGPNTEAFF. DNA of the CDR3: TGTGCCAGCAGCCCCACAGGGCCAAACACTGAAGCTTTCTTT. This chain uses TRBV9 with TRBJ1-1, with D possibly matching TRBD1 (6 bases). There are 14 residues in the CDR3. Germline V lookup: CDR1 SGDLS, CDR2 YYNGEE. The V end lost 4 bases, the J end lost 2 bases, and 12 bases lay between the germline ends.

This clonotype showed up many times. This chain links TRBV7-9 with TRBJ2-5; perhaps D is TRBD1 or TRBD2 (5 bases each). Germline values: CDR1 SEHNR, CDR2 FQNEAQ (reference sequence). The CDR3 totals 13 residues. Between the trimmed V and J ends, which lost 4 bases and 1 base, there was a span of 7 bases. This CDR3 reads CASSSGTQETQYF. CDR3 nucleotide sequence: TGTGCCAGCAGCTCGGGGACCCAAGAGACCCAGTACTTC. Looking up the rest from reference TRBV7-9 and TRBJ2-5 gives the full variable domain: DTGVSQNPRHKITKRGQNVTFRCDPISEHNRLYWYRQTLGQGPEFLTYFQNEAQLEKSRLLSDRFSAERPKGSFSTLEIQRTEQGDSAMYLCASSSGTQETQYFGPGTRLLVL.

This clonotype has at least ten counts. The J gene is TRBJ2-5, the V gene TRBV12-3 or TRBV12-4, with 7 bases lining up with TRBD2. There are 16 residues in the CDR3. Germline trimming cut 4 bases from V and 0 bases from J; bases unmatched to any gene: 8. CDR3 in DNA: TGTGCCAGCAGTTCTAGCGGAGAATCGTACCAAGAGACCCAGTACTTC. This translates into CASSSSGESYQETQYF.

This sequence joins TRBV4-3 and TRBJ1-2; unclear D gene. Germline V gives CDR1 LGHNA, CDR2 YSLEER. CDR3 size: 15 residues. Trimming took off 4 bases at V and 2 bases at J, with 14 bases between the two ends. This CDR3 reads CASSPAIQRNYGYTF. Written as DNA, the CDR3 is TGCGCCAGCAGCCCAGCAATTCAGAGAAACTATGGCTACACCTTC.

To note about this clonotype: A clone one base away is much larger, so this may be a read error. V is TRBV12-3 or TRBV12-4 and J is TRBJ1-1; TRBD1 agrees at 9 bases. The CDR3 loop spans 14 amino acids. Unmatched junction bases numbered 11, after V lost 3 bases and J lost 12 bases. Here the CDR3 reads CASSLGGTGLGSFF. The CDR3 region has the DNA TGTGCCAGCAGTTTGGGGGGGACAGGGTTGGGCTCTTTCTTT.

This clonotype occurred many times. This chain connects TRBV20-1 to TRBJ1-6, with a tentative D call TRBD1 (6 bases). The CDR3 runs to 15 residues. V lost 6 bases to trimming and J lost 7 bases, with 19 bases between them. Germline assignment: CDR1 DFQATT and CDR2 SNEGSKA (reference sequence). The CDR3 reads CSAVTGNSGNSPLHF. In DNA, the CDR3 is TGCAGTGCGGTTACAGGGAACTCAGGGAATTCACCCCTCCACTTT.

Worth noting for this clonotype: A clone one base away is much larger, so this may be a read error. The chain employs TRBV5-1 and TRBJ2-5; no clear D. CDR3 length: 14 residues. Germline CDR1 and CDR2: SGHRS and YFSETQ. Trimming shortened V by 4 bases and J by 1 base, and 11 bases separated the two germline ends. The CDR3 loop reads CASSDPHIQETQYF. The CDR3 bases are TGCGCCAGCAGCGATCCACACATCCAAGAGACCCAGTACTTC.

This clonotype occurred many times. The chain has TRBV7-2 and TRBJ2-3; 8 bases fit TRBD1. The ends lost 3 bases at V and 1 base at J; junction bases unmatched: 3. Per the germline V gene, CDR1 is SGHTA and CDR2 is FQGNSA. The CDR3 consists of 15 residues. The CDR3 spells CASSFTDRGTDTQYF. The CDR3 region has the DNA TGTGCCAGCAGCTTCACGGACAGGGGCACAGATACGCAGTATTTT.

The genes are TRBV27 and TRBJ1-5, with 7 positions matching TRBD1. Germline assignment: CDR1 MNHEY and CDR2 SMNVEV (reference sequence). There are 16 residues in the CDR3. Trimming cost V 5 bases and J 4 bases; bases outside gene matches: 11. DNA of the CDR3: TGTGCCAGCAGTCCCCTCCTCGGACAGGCAAATCAGCCCCAGCATTTT. This codes for CASSPLLGQANQPQHF.

A remark on this clonotype: A much larger clone lies one base from this, so it may be a read error. The rearrangement links TRBV7-8 to TRBJ1-5; no firm D call. The CDR3 sequence is 12 residues long. Trimming pared 1 base from V and 10 bases from J, leaving 8 bases between. Germline V lookup: CDR1 SGHVS, CDR2 FQNEAQ. In DNA form, the CDR3 reads TGTGCCAGCAGCTTAGATCACGCTCCCCAGCATTTT. Residues: CASSLDHAPQHF.

This clonotype appeared many times. This chain joins TRBV18 and TRBJ2-2, with TRBD2 as a possible D gene (5 bases). This CDR3 is 12 amino acids long. The V end was cut by 5 bases, the J end by 5 bases, with 6 bases between. The V gene's germline CDR1 is KGHSH and CDR2 LQKENI. This CDR3 reads CASSWETGELFF. Here the CDR3 DNA reads TGTGCCAGCTCATGGGAGACCGGGGAGCTGTTTTTT. The entire variable domain, with the rest obtained from reference TRBV18 and TRBJ2-2, is as follows: NAGVMQNPRHLVRRRGQEARLRCSPMKGHSHVYWYRQLPEEGLKFMVYLQKENIIDESGMPKERFSAEFPKEGPSILRIQQVVRGDSAAYFCASSWETGELFFGEGSRLTVL.

The chain combines TRBV28 with TRBJ2-7; D may be TRBD1 (6 bases). The CDR3 runs 15 residues. The germline CDR1 and CDR2 sequences are MDHEN and SYDVKM. With 4 bases removed from V and 0 bases from J, the gap between germline ends came to 13 bases. DNA of the CDR3: TGTGCCAGCAGTTATGGACAGCTATCCTCCTACGAGCAGTACTTC. This gives the protein CASSYGQLSSYEQYF.

This clonotype was detected many times. The chain recombines TRBV29-1 with TRBJ1-4; weak D call: TRBD1 (5 bases). The germline gives CDR1 SQVTM, CDR2 ANQGSEA. V shed 2 bases and J shed 8 bases, with 12 bases lying between them. The CDR3 spans 13 residues. CDR3 coding DNA: TGCAGCGTTGAATCGGGGGATCTCGAAAAACTGTTTTTT. Encoded protein: CSVESGDLEKLFF. Complete variable domain (other parts from reference TRBV29-1 and TRBJ1-4): SAVISQKPSRDICQRGTSLTIQCQVDSQVTMMFWYRQQPGQSLTLIATANQGSEATYESGFVIDKFPISRPNLTFSTLTVSNMSPEDSSIYLCSVESGDLEKLFFGSGTQLSVL.

As to this clonotype: A read error may explain this, as a much larger clone is one base away. The chain carries TRBV12-3 or TRBV12-4 and TRBJ2-2; D ambiguous. This CDR3 contains 12 residues. The CDR3, as DNA: TGTGTCAGCAACGGAAACACCGGGGAGCTGTTTTTT. Translating it yields CVSNGNTGELFF.

This clonotype was counted many times. This sequence joins TRBV5-1 and TRBJ1-1; D unclear. The germline CDR1 and CDR2 sequences are SGHRS and YFSETQ. The V end lost 4 bases, the J end lost 4 bases, and 17 bases lay between the germline ends. CDR3 length: 15 amino acids. Here the CDR3 reads CASSRPREGFTEAFF. DNA for the CDR3: TGCGCCAGCAGCCGACCCCGGGAGGGATTCACTGAAGCTTTCTTT. The full variable domain, with the rest looked up from reference TRBV5-1 and TRBJ1-1, is KAGVTQTPRYLIKTRGQQVTLSCSPISGHRSVSWYQQTPGQGLQFLFEYFSETQRNKGNFPGRFSGRQFSNSRSEMNVSTLELGDSALYLCASSRPREGFTEAFFGQGTRLTVV.

This clonotype has ten or more counts. The chain carries TRBV7-8 and TRBJ2-2; 8 positions match TRBD2. The V gene end was trimmed by 5 bases and the J gene end by 4 bases; junction bases not matched to a gene: 9. The CDR3 spans 16 residues. Germline values: CDR1 SGHVS, CDR2 FQNEAQ. This chain's CDR3 is CASSLRLTSVTGELFF. The CDR3 DNA sequence: TGTGCCAGCAGCCTCCGACTGACTAGCGTCACCGGGGAGCTGTTTTTT.

V gene TRBV18 combines with J gene TRBJ1-5, with 7 positions matching TRBD1. There are 14 residues in the CDR3. Germline CDR1 is KGHSH and CDR2 is LQKENI. V gave up 3 bases and J gave up 6 bases; unmatched junction bases: 5. CDR3 sequence (DNA): TGTGCCAGCTCACCGGACAGGAAAAGTCAGCCCCAGCATTTT. Translated, it gives CASSPDRKSQPQHF.

The V gene is TRBV5-1, the J gene TRBJ2-1; 8 bases are shared with TRBD2. Germline CDR1 reads SGHRS; CDR2 reads YFSETQ. The CDR3 sequence is 14 residues long. The trim removed 6 bases at V and 7 bases at J, leaving 9 bases unmatched. The CDR3 region has the DNA TGCGCCAGCATGCCCACAGCGGGAGTTAATGAGCAGTTCTTC. This translates into CASMPTAGVNEQFF.